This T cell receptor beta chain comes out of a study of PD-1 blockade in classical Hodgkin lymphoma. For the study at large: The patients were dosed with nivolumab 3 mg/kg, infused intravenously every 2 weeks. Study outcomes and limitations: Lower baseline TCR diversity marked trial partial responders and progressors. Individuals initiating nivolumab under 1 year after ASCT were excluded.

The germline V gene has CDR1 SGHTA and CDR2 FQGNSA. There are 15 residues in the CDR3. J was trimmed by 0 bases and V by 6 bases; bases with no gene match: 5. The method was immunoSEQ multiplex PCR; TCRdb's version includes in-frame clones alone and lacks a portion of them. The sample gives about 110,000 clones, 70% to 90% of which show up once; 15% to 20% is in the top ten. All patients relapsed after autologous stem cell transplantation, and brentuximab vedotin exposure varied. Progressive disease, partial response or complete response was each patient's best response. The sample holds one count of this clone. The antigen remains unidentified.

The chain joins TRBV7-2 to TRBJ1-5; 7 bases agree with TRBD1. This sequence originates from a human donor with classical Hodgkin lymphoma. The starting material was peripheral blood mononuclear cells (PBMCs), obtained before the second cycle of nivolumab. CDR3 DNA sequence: TGTGCCAGCAGTACAGGGGATTATAGCAATCAGCCCCAGCATTTT. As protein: CASSTGDYSNQPQHF. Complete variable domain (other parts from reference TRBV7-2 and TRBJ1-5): GAGVSQSPSNKVTEKGKDVELRCDPISGHTALYWYRQSLGQGLEFLIYFQGNSAPDKSGLPSDRFSAERTGGSVSTLTIQRTQQEDSAVYLCASSTGDYSNQPQHFGDGTRLSIL.